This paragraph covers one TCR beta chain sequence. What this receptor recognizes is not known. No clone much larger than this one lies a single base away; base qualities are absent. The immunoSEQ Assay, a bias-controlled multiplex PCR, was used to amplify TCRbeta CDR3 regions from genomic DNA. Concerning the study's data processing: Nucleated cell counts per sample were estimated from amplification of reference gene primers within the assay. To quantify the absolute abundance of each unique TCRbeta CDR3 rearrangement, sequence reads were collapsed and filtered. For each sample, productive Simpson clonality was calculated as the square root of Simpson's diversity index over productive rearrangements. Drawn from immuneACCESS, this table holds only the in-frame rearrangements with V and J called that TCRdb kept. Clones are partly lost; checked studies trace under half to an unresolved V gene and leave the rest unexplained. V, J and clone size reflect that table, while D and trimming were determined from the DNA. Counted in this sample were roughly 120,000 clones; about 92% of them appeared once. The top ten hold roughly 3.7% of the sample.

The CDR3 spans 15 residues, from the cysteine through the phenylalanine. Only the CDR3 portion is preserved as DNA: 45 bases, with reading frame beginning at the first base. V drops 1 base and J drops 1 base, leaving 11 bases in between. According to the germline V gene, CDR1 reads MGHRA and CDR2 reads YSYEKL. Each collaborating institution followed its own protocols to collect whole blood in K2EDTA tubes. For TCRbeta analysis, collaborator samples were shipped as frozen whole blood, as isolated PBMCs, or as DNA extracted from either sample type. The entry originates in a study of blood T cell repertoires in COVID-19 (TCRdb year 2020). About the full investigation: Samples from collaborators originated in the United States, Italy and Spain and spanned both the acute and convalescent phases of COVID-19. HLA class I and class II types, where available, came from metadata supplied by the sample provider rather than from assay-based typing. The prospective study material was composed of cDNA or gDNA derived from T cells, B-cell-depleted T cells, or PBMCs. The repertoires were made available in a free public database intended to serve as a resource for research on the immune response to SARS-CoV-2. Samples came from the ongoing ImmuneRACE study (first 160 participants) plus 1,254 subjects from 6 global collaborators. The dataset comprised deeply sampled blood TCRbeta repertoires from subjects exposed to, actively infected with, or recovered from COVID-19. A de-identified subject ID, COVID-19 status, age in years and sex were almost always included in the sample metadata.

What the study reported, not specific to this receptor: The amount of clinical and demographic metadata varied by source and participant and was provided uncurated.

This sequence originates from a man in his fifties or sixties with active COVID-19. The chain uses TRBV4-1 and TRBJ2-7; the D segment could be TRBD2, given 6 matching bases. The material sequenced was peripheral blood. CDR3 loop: CASSQALATSYEQYF. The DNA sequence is TGCGCCAGCAGCCAAGCGCTAGCGACGTCCTACGAGCAGTACTTC.